A single sample is the source of the 32 T cell receptor beta chains below, sequenced in a study of cytomegalovirus exposure and HLA in healthy donors. Use of 60 Vbeta and 13 Jbeta primers characterized the PCR. TCRdb's table, derived via immunoSEQ multiplex PCR, lists solely in-frame clones and lacks some. The table shows 200,000 to 250,000 clones, with 75% to 85% occurring only once. Sequenced: PBMCs. The receptors originated from a girl aged 10-17 years in good health and CMV-seronegative.

In the case of this clone: Other nucleotide sequences from this sample produce the same CDR3. The J gene is TRBJ1-4, the V gene TRBV6-4; perhaps TRBD1 as D (5 bases). Trimming left V 0 bases short and J 10 bases short, with 24 bases between. In germline, CDR1 is MRHNA, CDR2 SNTAGT. The CDR3 runs to 18 residues. The CDR3 nucleotides are TGTGCCAGCAGTGACTCGAAAGGGAATTGGGCCAGGGATGGAAAACTGTTTTTT. Encoded protein: CASSDSKGNWARDGKLFF.

The chain is built from TRBV7-6 and TRBJ2-7; TRBD2 agrees at 8 bases. V lost 4 bases and J lost 3; bases outside the gene matches: 8. CDR1 and CDR2 from the germline V gene are SGHVS and FNYEAQ. CDR3 size: 15 residues. The CDR3, as DNA: TGTGCCAGCAGCTCGGGGGGGGGTCTTTACTACGAGCAGTACTTC. This encodes CASSSGGGLYYEQYF.

This clone was counted a single time. This sequence joins TRBV7-9 and TRBJ2-5, with 7 bases that match TRBD1. CDR3 length: 14 residues. Trimming took 9 bases from V and 2 from J; bases not matched to a gene: 9. CDR1 and CDR2 from the germline V gene are SEHNR and FQNEAQ (reference sequence). CDR3 sequence: CASERNRGQETQYF. CDR3 bases: TGTGCCAGTGAACGTAACAGGGGACAAGAGACCCAGTACTTC.

The chain joins TRBV30 to TRBJ1-5; D unclear. Trimming shortened V by 0 bases and J by 11 bases, and 20 bases separated the two germline ends. This CDR3 is 15 amino acids long. Germline V lookup: CDR1 GTSNPN, CDR2 SVGIG (reference sequence). The CDR3 sequence: CAWSVSRGRSAAQHF. In DNA form, the CDR3 reads TGTGCCTGGAGTGTATCCCGCGGAAGATCAGCGGCCCAGCATTTT.

The sample holds one count of this clone. This chain joins TRBV9 and TRBJ2-3, with 8 bases matching TRBD2. The trim removed 0 bases at V and 2 bases at J, leaving 8 bases unmatched. The CDR3 totals 17 residues. The germline V gene encodes CDR1 SGDLS and CDR2 YYNGEE. The chain's CDR3 is CASSVAQLAAVTDTQYF. The DNA of the CDR3 is TGTGCCAGCAGCGTAGCTCAACTAGCGGCCGTCACAGATACGCAGTATTTT.

The V and J genes are TRBV28 and TRBJ1-3, with D possibly being TRBD1 (6 bases). Trimming took off 5 bases at V and 4 bases at J, with 15 bases between the two ends. The CDR3 loop spans 15 amino acids. Germline-derived CDR1 and CDR2 are MDHEN and SYDVKM. The CDR3 sequence: CASSPGTRLGNTIYF. The CDR3 nucleotides read TGTGCCAGCAGTCCCGGGACACGGCTGGGAAACACCATATATTTT.

V usage is TRBV4-1 and J usage is TRBJ2-7; 7 positions agree with TRBD2. After removal of 1 base from V and 2 bases from J, the junction contained 5 bases not matched to a gene. Germline V gives CDR1 MGHRA, CDR2 YSYEKL. This CDR3 has 15 amino acids. CDR3 protein: CASSQARGTTYEQYF. As DNA, the CDR3 is TGCGCCAGCAGCCAAGCCCGGGGGACTACCTACGAGCAGTACTTC.

The chain carries TRBV7-2 and TRBJ2-1; tentatively, D is TRBD2 (5 bases). Germline CDR1 and CDR2: SGHTA and FQGNSA. Trimming removed 1 base from V and 8 bases from J, with 12 bases in between. This CDR3 region has 14 residues. This CDR3 reads CASSLGTLTHEQFF. The CDR3 DNA follows: TGTGCCAGCAGCTTAGGGACTCTAACCCATGAGCAGTTCTTC. Based on the CDR3 plus reference TRBV7-2 and TRBJ2-1, the full variable domain is GAGVSQSPSNKVTEKGKDVELRCDPISGHTALYWYRQSLGQGLEFLIYFQGNSAPDKSGLPSDRFSAERTGGSVSTLTIQRTQQEDSAVYLCASSLGTLTHEQFFGPGTRLTVL.

For the CDR3, the DNA is TGTGCCAGCAGATTACGGGACAGCTCCTACGAGCAGTACTTC. It is translated as CASRLRDSSYEQYF. This rearrangement joins TRBV27 to TRBJ2-7; 7 nucleotides line up with TRBD1. The CDR3 consists of 14 residues. CDR1 MNHEY and CDR2 SMNVEV come from the germline V gene (reference sequence). The V segment lost 6 bases and the J segment 0 bases; nucleotides outside the gene matches: 5.

The chain uses TRBV7-9 and TRBJ1-6; D is uncertain. The germline CDR1 and CDR2 sequences are SEHNR and FQNEAQ (reference sequence). The V and J ends lost 0 bases and 6 bases respectively, with 6 bases between them. The CDR3 length is 14 residues. The CDR3 protein is CASSLAPSNSPLHF. For the CDR3, the DNA is TGTGCCAGCAGCTTAGCGCCTAGTAATTCACCCCTCCACTTT.

This chain links TRBV7-9 with TRBJ2-1, with 8 bases matching TRBD2. Germline CDR1 reads SEHNR; CDR2 reads FQNEAQ (reference sequence). The CDR3 covers 15 residues. J gave up 3 bases and V 6 bases, and 7 bases lay outside the gene matches. Here the CDR3 reads CASSFAGTSYNEQFF. The CDR3 DNA sequence: TGTGCCAGCAGTTTCGCCGGGACTAGCTACAATGAGCAGTTCTTC.

This clone was counted between two and nine times. DNA for the CDR3: TGCGCCAGCAGCCGGGCAGGTGGGTCCTACGAGCAGTACTTC. Translating it yields CASSRAGGSYEQYF. The chain uses TRBV4-1 and TRBJ2-7; D ambiguous. Looked up from germline, CDR1 is MGHRA and CDR2 is YSYEKL. The CDR3 is 14 residues long. Between the trimmed V and J ends, which lost 4 bases and 1 base, there was a span of 11 bases.

The rearrangement links TRBV19 to TRBJ2-1; 9 bases are shared with TRBD2. This CDR3 contains 16 residues. The ends lost 3 bases at V and 6 bases at J; junction bases unmatched: 9. CDR1 and CDR2 from the germline V gene are LNHDA and SQIVND (reference sequence). In nucleotides, the CDR3 is TGTGCCAGTAGTATTTCGGGCGGGAGGGCGGTCAATGAGCAGTTCTTC. This translates into CASSISGGRAVNEQFF.

The chain uses TRBV4-1 and TRBJ1-4, with TRBD1 matching over 9 bases. This CDR3 comprises 16 residues. V dropped 4 bases and J dropped 2; count of bases not matched to a gene: 5. Germline CDR1 reads MGHRA; CDR2 reads YSYEKL. For the CDR3, the DNA is TGCGCCAGCAGCCTGTCCGGGACAGGGACTAATGAAAAACTGTTTTTT. Residues: CASSLSGTGTNEKLFF.

V gene TRBV19 combines with J gene TRBJ2-7; 11 nucleotides agree with TRBD2. CDR1 and CDR2 (germline): LNHDA, SQIVND (reference sequence). V lost 5 bases to trimming and J lost 2 bases; unmatched junction nucleotides: 5. The CDR3 loop spans 15 amino acids. CDR3: CASSASGGHTYEQYF. For the CDR3, the DNA is TGTGCCAGTAGTGCTAGCGGGGGGCATACCTACGAGCAGTACTTC.

This clone was seen only a few times. The chain employs TRBV6-6 and TRBJ2-5; TRBD2 matches 8 bases. The V gene end was trimmed by 5 bases and the J gene end by 0 bases; junction bases not matched to a gene: 8. This CDR3 contains 16 residues. Germline V gene data show CDR1 as MNHNY and CDR2 as SVGAGI (reference sequence). The CDR3 is CASSRTSRKDQETQYF. Written as DNA, the CDR3 is TGTGCCAGCAGTCGGACTAGCCGGAAAGACCAAGAGACCCAGTACTTC.

The chain recombines TRBV7-6 with TRBJ2-2; 8 bases agree with TRBD1. The germline V gene has CDR1 SGHVS and CDR2 FNYEAQ. J lost 4 bases, V lost 1 base, and 5 bases had no gene match. The CDR3 is 16 amino acids. The CDR3 protein is CASSLVGGQGTGELFF. DNA for the CDR3: TGTGCCAGCAGCTTAGTTGGCGGACAGGGCACCGGGGAGCTGTTTTTT.

This clone was counted once. The chain carries TRBV28 and TRBJ2-3, with D maybe TRBD1 (5 bases). The V gene lost 8 bases and the J gene lost 0 bases, with 9 bases spanning the gap. The CDR3 length is 13 residues. Germline assignment: CDR1 MDHEN and CDR2 SYDVKM. This chain's CDR3 is CASAQGSTDTQYF. The CDR3 DNA follows: TGTGCCAGCGCTCAGGGTAGCACAGATACGCAGTATTTT.

This clone came up once. The chain combines TRBV30 with TRBJ1-2; possibly TRBD1 for D (6 bases). V was trimmed by 4 bases and J by 5 bases, leaving 23 bases between them. This CDR3 is 16 amino acids long. Germline loops: CDR1 GTSNPN, CDR2 SVGIG (reference sequence). CDR3 residues: CAWTLDSPPSGYGYTF. CDR3 nucleotide sequence: TGTGCCTGGACTTTGGACAGCCCCCCCTCGGGGTATGGCTACACCTTC.

The gene calls are TRBV30 and TRBJ1-1, with a possible D match to TRBD1 (5 bases). Trimming cost V 2 bases and J 5 bases, with 12 bases left between them. CDR1 and CDR2 from the germline V gene are GTSNPN and SVGIG (reference sequence). There are 13 residues in the CDR3. CDR3 residues: CAWSIWGGTEAFF. CDR3 nucleotide sequence: TGTGCCTGGAGTATATGGGGGGGGACTGAAGCTTTCTTT.

The chain uses TRBV27 and TRBJ1-1; no definite D call. V lost 0 bases and J 5 bases, leaving 13 bases between the germline ends. This CDR3 has 15 amino acids. Germline V CDR1 and CDR2: MNHEY, SMNVEV (reference sequence). The CDR3 DNA reads as TGTGCCAGCAGTTTATCAGTTAGCGTCGGAACTGAAGCTTTCTTT. This translates into CASSLSVSVGTEAFF.

This clone is a singleton in its sample. J is TRBJ2-1 and V is TRBV7-9; the D gene is possibly TRBD1 (5 bases). Trimming took off 5 bases at V and 3 bases at J, with 5 bases between the two ends. Germline assignment: CDR1 SEHNR and CDR2 FQNEAQ (reference sequence). This CDR3 has 12 residues. The CDR3, as DNA: TGTGCCAGCAGCACAGGCTACAATGAGCAGTTCTTC. Translated, it gives CASSTGYNEQFF.

The chain carries TRBV11-2 and TRBJ2-3, with 11 bases matching TRBD2. V was clipped by 1 base and J by 1 base; unmatched bases: 7. This CDR3 has 18 amino acids. Germline CDR1 reads SGHAT; CDR2 reads FQNNGV. The chain's CDR3 is CASSLGRGTSGRTDTQYF. The CDR3 coding sequence is TGTGCCAGCAGCTTAGGCCGCGGGACTAGCGGACGCACAGATACGCAGTATTTT.

The chain recombines TRBV29-1 with TRBJ1-2, with D possibly matching TRBD1 (6 bases). Looked up from germline, CDR1 is SQVTM and CDR2 is ANQGSEA. The CDR3 runs to 14 residues. Trimming took off 6 bases at V and 2 bases at J, with 16 bases between the two ends. CDR3 protein: CSVIKGQPNYGYTF. DNA of the CDR3: TGCAGCGTGATAAAAGGACAGCCCAACTATGGCTACACCTTC. Filled out from reference TRBV29-1 and TRBJ1-2, the complete variable domain reads SAVISQKPSRDICQRGTSLTIQCQVDSQVTMMFWYRQQPGQSLTLIATANQGSEATYESGFVIDKFPISRPNLTFSTLTVSNMSPEDSSIYLCSVIKGQPNYGYTFGSGTRLTVV.

The J gene is TRBJ2-7, the V gene TRBV6-1, with D perhaps TRBD1 (5 bases). Trimming pared 6 bases from V and 3 bases from J, leaving 12 bases between. The CDR3 sequence is 13 residues long. Germline V gene data show CDR1 as MNHNS and CDR2 as SASEGT. The CDR3 protein is CASSADRYYEQYF. CDR3 bases: TGTGCCAGCAGCGCCGACAGATACTACGAGCAGTACTTC.

For this clone: This sample also contains other DNA sequences that code for the same CDR3. The V and J genes are TRBV30 and TRBJ1-1; a weak D match, TRBD1 (6 bases). The germline V gene has CDR1 GTSNPN and CDR2 SVGIG (reference sequence). This CDR3 region has 11 residues. The V and J ends lost 0 bases and 10 bases respectively, with 9 bases between them. The CDR3: CAWSVGGGAFF. DNA for the CDR3: TGTGCCTGGAGTGTAGGGGGTGGAGCTTTCTTT.

This clone has more than one count but fewer than ten. J is TRBJ1-2 and V is TRBV30; D is undetermined. Germline V gene data show CDR1 as GTSNPN and CDR2 as SVGIG (reference sequence). V dropped 0 bases and J dropped 8 bases, with 13 bases sitting between them. The CDR3 totals 13 residues. CDR3: CAWSVTGSWGYTF. The CDR3 DNA follows: TGTGCCTGGAGTGTAACCGGGTCTTGGGGCTACACCTTC.

This clone was seen once. The chain joins TRBV7-9 to TRBJ2-2; a possible D gene is TRBD1 (6 bases). CDR1 SEHNR and CDR2 FQNEAQ come from the germline V gene (reference sequence). The CDR3 is 14 amino acids. The germline V and J ends were trimmed by 7 bases and 0 bases, with 9 bases remaining between them. CDR3 in amino acids: CASNRAANTGELFF. The CDR3 bases are TGTGCCAGCAACAGGGCGGCGAACACCGGGGAGCTGTTTTTT.

This clone was counted a few times. The rearrangement joins TRBV4-1 to TRBJ2-7; 7 bases map to TRBD1. The CDR3 has 13 residues. Germline-derived CDR1 and CDR2 are MGHRA and YSYEKL. Unmatched junction bases numbered 3, after V lost 1 base and J lost 6 bases. The DNA of the CDR3 is TGCGCCAGCAGCCAAGTTAGGGGGCTCGAGCAGTACTTC. Protein sequence: CASSQVRGLEQYF.

The genes are TRBV6-5 and TRBJ1-2; TRBD1 agrees at 7 bases. CDR3 size: 15 residues. J was trimmed by 0 bases and V by 4 bases; bases with no gene match: 5. Germline values: CDR1 MNHEY, CDR2 SVGAGI. CDR3 amino acids: CASSSGQITNYGYTF. The CDR3 bases are TGTGCCAGCAGTTCGGGACAGATCACTAACTATGGCTACACCTTC.

The chain carries TRBV7-9 and TRBJ2-1; TRBD1 aligns across 7 bases. In germline, CDR1 is SEHNR, CDR2 FQNEAQ (reference sequence). This CDR3 has 15 amino acids. V shed 2 bases and J 3 bases; nucleotides not matched to a gene: 4. CDR3: CASSLRQGDYNEQFF. CDR3 DNA: TGTGCCAGCAGCTTAAGACAGGGCGACTACAATGAGCAGTTCTTC.

The V gene is TRBV19, the J gene TRBJ2-7; 8 positions agree with TRBD1. The V and J ends lost 9 bases and 2 bases, in that order; junction bases with no gene match: 12. This CDR3 region has 15 residues. Germline CDR1 LNHDA, CDR2 SQIVND (reference sequence). For the CDR3, the DNA is TGTGCCAGCTCTCCGGGGACAGGAGGCGCCTACGAGCAGTACTTC. Amino acids: CASSPGTGGAYEQYF.